This is a list of T cell receptor beta chains from one sample in a study of cytomegalovirus exposure and HLA in healthy donors. Clones were sequenced by immunoSEQ multiplex PCR, and TCRdb holds only the in-frame ones, with some missing. The sample lists tens of thousands of clones, 84% occurring once. The sample was PBMCs. The receptors stem from a woman between 18 and 29 years old in good health and CMV-seronegative. The conserved cysteine and the conserved F or W are not part of the CDR3 here. Fields, in order: CDR3 protein, V gene, J gene.

CDR3: ASSFRTGTGQGKLF
V: TRBV7-8
J: TRBJ1-4

CDR3: ASSPGSSEQF
V: TRBV7-9
J: TRBJ2-1

CDR3: ASSQSFMNEQF
V: TRBV4-3
J: TRBJ2-1

CDR3: ASSPGQETDTQY
V: TRBV5-1
J: TRBJ2-3

CDR3: SVGTQREATDTQY
V: TRBV29-1
J: TRBJ2-3

CDR3: ASSGLGDEQY
V: TRBV7-8
J: TRBJ2-7

CDR3: ASSGPGQETQY
V: TRBV25-1
J: TRBJ2-5

CDR3: ASSSGQGGNIQY
V: TRBV6-5
J: TRBJ2-4

CDR3: ASSRTSAPGADTQY
V: TRBV25-1
J: TRBJ2-3

CDR3: ASSFSGSTDTQY
V: TRBV6-5
J: TRBJ2-3

CDR3: ASSPGTALGTQY
V: TRBV5-4
J: TRBJ2-5

CDR3: ASSPSDGNQETQY
V: TRBV4-3
J: TRBJ2-5

CDR3: ASSLRWGLNTEAF
V: TRBV7-9
J: TRBJ1-1

CDR3: ASSLQGADDNSPLH
V: TRBV21-1
J: TRBJ1-6

CDR3: ASSYSGTGSSEAF
V: TRBV6-5
J: TRBJ1-1

CDR3: ATSRVLMLAGETQY
V: TRBV15
J: TRBJ2-5

CDR3: ASLRDSQETQY
V: TRBV7-9
J: TRBJ2-5

CDR3: ASSLVQGAIYGYT
V: TRBV5-1
J: TRBJ1-2

CDR3: ASSPEATEQY
V: TRBV2
J: TRBJ2-7

CDR3: ASSTVARKTDTQY
V: TRBV21-1
J: TRBJ2-3

CDR3: ASSFKPGQQETQY
V: TRBV7-9
J: TRBJ2-5

CDR3: SSSSTSGALWEKLF
V: TRBV7-9
J: TRBJ1-4

CDR3: ASSGGTGDYGYP
V: TRBV5-1
J: TRBJ1-2

CDR3: ASSPRGPSSYEQY
V: TRBV7-9
J: TRBJ2-7

CDR3: ASMDYQGTLTDTQY
V: TRBV2
J: TRBJ2-3

CDR3: ASRDRGQTGELF
V: TRBV2
J: TRBJ2-2

CDR3: ASRGTSGMVGYEQY
V: TRBV2
J: TRBJ2-7

CDR3: ASRAAGGVDTQY
V: TRBV6-1
J: TRBJ2-3

CDR3: ASRTGSNNQPQN
V: TRBV28
J: TRBJ1-5

CDR3: ASSSIHGGEAF
V: TRBV28
J: TRBJ1-1

CDR3: ASSYSIFSYEQY
V: TRBV6-5
J: NA

CDR3: ASSQGREETQY
V: TRBV27
J: TRBJ2-5